The T cell receptor (beta chain) described here comes from a study of CXCR3-negative and CXCR3-positive naive CD8 T cells. CDR1 and CDR2 (germline): MDHEN, SYDVKM. The CDR3 totals 13 residues. In preparing the TRB cDNA libraries, 5' RACE with UMI labels was used. TCRdb re-analyzed the 5' RACE reads; it lists each CDR3 protein once, without DNA. The sample shows 45,000 or so distinct CDR3 sequences, and 14% to 15% sits with its ten largest clones. The chain is built from TRBV28 and TRBJ1-2. Specimen: memory CD8+ T cells from blood. The receptor was derived from a human donor in good health. Some clones in this sample may be carry-over from other donors' samples. This chain's CDR3 is CASSPYDTYGYTF.